This T cell receptor (beta chain) was sequenced during a study of vaccination effects on CD4 cells after COVID-19. The study, taken as a whole, reports: Within healthy vaccinees, only 1 of 255 vaccine-induced clones displayed cross-reactivity with common cold coronaviruses.

Comments on this clone: Its antigen remains unidentified.

Profiling relied on immunoSEQ multiplex PCR, and the TCRdb table lists in-frame clones only, not all of them. The repertoire holds tens of thousands of clones, with roughly 78% as singletons. In germline, CDR1 is LGHNT, CDR2 FRNRAP. This CDR3 is built from 14 residues. The V segment lost 6 bases and the J segment 6 bases; nucleotides outside the gene matches: 5. Antigen-specific CD4+ T cells were first expanded with viral peptide pools by the ViraFEST assay and only then sequenced. Culture proceeded for about 11 days, and CD4+ T cells were then isolated. Vaccine recipients, nucleocapsid antibody negative, had no prior SARS-CoV-2 infection. IL-2 medium was substituted for half the medium on days 3 and 7.

The sequences come from CD4+ T cells from PBMCs cultured with HCoV-OC43 spike peptides, collected before COVID-19 vaccination. Described subset: HCoV-OC43 spike overlapping peptide pool stimulation. The TCR sequence derives from a human donor who received a COVID-19 vaccine. The chain joins TRBV12-5 to TRBJ1-5; TRBD1 agrees at 10 bases. The DNA for the CDR3 is TGTGCTAGTGGCCCGGGACAGGGGAGTCAGCCCCAGCATTTT. This sequence encodes CASGPGQGSQPQHF.